The next 9 T cell receptor beta chains were all read from a single sample in a study of shared clonotypes between healthy human individuals (dated by TCRdb to about 2020). The method behind the library was the immunoSEQ multiplex PCR assay. This is the immuneACCESS table as TCRdb keeps it, with only in-frame sequences that have V and J called. A part of the clones is gone; compared with another copy, unresolved V genes explain less than half, and the rest is unexplained. The sample table records about 1 million clones; around 75% of these occur just once. The ten largest account for over 1.3% of the sample. Sequences were obtained from memory CD4+ T cells sorted from blood. The cell subset or site label, read with the paper, signifies: CD45RA-negative fraction. These receptors all stem from a man aged 18-30 years in good health.

Comment on this clone: A much larger clone lies one base from this, so it may be a read error. The V call is TRBV6-1, the J call TRBJ2-5; D gene ambiguous. The CDR3 is 11 residues long. V was trimmed by 5 bases and J by 0 bases, leaving 1 base between them. Germline CDR1 and CDR2: MNHNS and SASEGT. In DNA, the CDR3 is TGTGCCAGCAGTTACCAAGAGACCCAGTACTTC. It specifies CASSYQETQYF.

Concerning this clone itself: Mismatch with germline at one junction end may stem from a read error. The V and J genes are TRBV7-7 and TRBJ2-5; D tentatively reads TRBD1 or TRBD2 (5 bases each). CDR3 length equals 15 residues. Germline V gives CDR1 SSHAT, CDR2 FNYEAQ (reference sequence). The CDR3 bases are TGTGCTAGCAGCTTAGGTGGGGGATCCGAAGAGACCCAGTACTTC. Protein sequence: CASSLGGGSEETQYF.

Many counts were recorded for this clone. The chain joins TRBV27 to TRBJ2-7; 8 nucleotides match TRBD2. With 6 bases clipped from V and 2 bases from J, the junction kept 9 bases outside the gene matches. The CDR3 contains 15 residues. Per the germline V gene, CDR1 is MNHEY and CDR2 is SMNVEV (reference sequence). CDR3 region: CASSQGGLVPYEQYF. The CDR3 nucleotides are TGTGCCAGCAGCCAAGGGGGACTAGTTCCCTACGAGCAGTACTTC.

This chain links TRBV4-2 with TRBJ2-5; D is uncertain. Germline lookup yields CDR1 LGHNA and CDR2 YNFKEQ. The CDR3 length is 14 residues. V was shortened by 1 base and J by 1 base, with 7 bases between the two germline ends. CDR3 DNA: TGTGCCAGCAGCCAAGGGCAACTCCAAGAGACCCAGTACTTC. Translation gives CASSQGQLQETQYF.

The chain links TRBV7-2 to TRBJ2-5, with D uncertain. Germline CDR1 is SGHTA and CDR2 is FQGNSA. The V end lost 4 bases, the J end lost 6 bases, and 9 bases lay between the germline ends. This CDR3 is 12 amino acids long. CDR3 DNA: TGTGCCAGCAGCTCCCCCCCGCAGACCCAGTACTTC. It yields the protein CASSSPPQTQYF.

This clone was seen once. The gene calls are TRBV30 and TRBJ1-1; no clear D gene. CDR3 length: 16 amino acids. CDR1 is GTSNPN, CDR2 SVGIG, per germline (reference sequence). The V end lost 0 bases, the J end lost 6 bases, and 20 bases lay between the germline ends. Written as DNA, the CDR3 is TGTGCCTGGAGTGTACGCACCCTACGGGGAGGCTCTGAAGCTTTCTTT. Translated: CAWSVRTLRGGSEAFF.

The J gene is TRBJ2-7, the V gene TRBV18; 8 bases match TRBD1. CDR3 size: 15 residues. Germline CDR1 is KGHSH and CDR2 is LQKENI. The junction had 7 bases not matched to a gene; V was cut back by 3 bases and J by 3 bases. The CDR3 protein is CASSPRQGASYEQYF. The CDR3 DNA is TGTGCCAGCTCACCGCGGCAGGGGGCAAGCTACGAGCAGTACTTC.

This clone appeared once. This chain joins TRBV13 and TRBJ1-2; no clear D. Germline V gene sequence: CDR1 PRHDT, CDR2 FYEKMQ (reference sequence). Deletions cut 0 bases from V and 0 bases from J, with 8 bases between. This CDR3 contains 15 residues. Here the CDR3 reads CASSLGHLANYGYTF. The DNA for the CDR3 is TGTGCCAGCAGCTTAGGGCATCTAGCTAACTATGGCTACACCTTC.

The genes are TRBV19 and TRBJ2-2, with TRBD2 identical over 10 bases. V shed 4 bases, J shed 4 bases, and the junction held 6 bases outside the gene matches. The CDR3 contains 16 residues. Per the germline V gene, CDR1 is LNHDA and CDR2 is SQIVND (reference sequence). The CDR3 region is CASSNLAGVSTGELFF. CDR3 bases: TGTGCCAGTAGTAATCTAGCGGGGGTTTCCACCGGGGAGCTGTTTTTT.